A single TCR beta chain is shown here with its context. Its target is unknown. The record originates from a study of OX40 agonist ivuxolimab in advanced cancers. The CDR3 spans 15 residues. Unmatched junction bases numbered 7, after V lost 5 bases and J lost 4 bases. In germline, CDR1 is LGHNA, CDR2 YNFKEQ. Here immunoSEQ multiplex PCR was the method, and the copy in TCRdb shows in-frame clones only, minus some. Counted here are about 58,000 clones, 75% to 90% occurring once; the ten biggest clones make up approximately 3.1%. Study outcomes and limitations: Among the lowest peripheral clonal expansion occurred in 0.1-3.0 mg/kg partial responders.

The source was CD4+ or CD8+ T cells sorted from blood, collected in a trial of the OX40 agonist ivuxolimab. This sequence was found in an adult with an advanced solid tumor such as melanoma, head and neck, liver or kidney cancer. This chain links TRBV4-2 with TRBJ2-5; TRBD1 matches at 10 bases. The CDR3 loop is CASSETGQGLETQYF. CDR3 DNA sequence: TGTGCCAGCAGCGAGACGGGACAGGGGTTAGAGACCCAGTACTTC.